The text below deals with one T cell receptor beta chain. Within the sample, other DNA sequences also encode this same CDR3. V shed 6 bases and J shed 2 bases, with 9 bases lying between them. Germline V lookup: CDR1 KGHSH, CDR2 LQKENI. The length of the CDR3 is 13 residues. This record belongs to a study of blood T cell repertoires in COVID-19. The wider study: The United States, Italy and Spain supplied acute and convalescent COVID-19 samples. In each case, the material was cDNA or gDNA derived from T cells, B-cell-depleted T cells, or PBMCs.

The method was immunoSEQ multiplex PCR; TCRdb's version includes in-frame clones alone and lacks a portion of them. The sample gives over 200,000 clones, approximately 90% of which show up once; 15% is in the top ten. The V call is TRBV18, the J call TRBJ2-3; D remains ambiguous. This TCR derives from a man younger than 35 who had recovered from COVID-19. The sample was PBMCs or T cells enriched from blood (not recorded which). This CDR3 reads CASSPSSTDTQYF. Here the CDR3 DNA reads TGTGCCAGCTCGCCATCTTCCACAGATACGCAGTATTTT. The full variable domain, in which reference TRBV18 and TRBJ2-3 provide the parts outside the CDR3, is NAGVMQNPRHLVRRRGQEARLRCSPMKGHSHVYWYRQLPEEGLKFMVYLQKENIIDESGMPKERFSAEFPKEGPSILRIQQVVRGDSAAYFCASSPSSTDTQYFGPGTRLTVL.